Listed below are T cell receptor beta chains from one sample, sequenced in a study of OX40 agonist ivuxolimab in advanced cancers. The repertoire was sequenced with immunoSEQ multiplex PCR; TCRdb's copy has only in-frame clones and lacks some. The table has 60,000 to 65,000 clones, roughly 89% seen once. The sequencing here drew on CD4+ or CD8+ T cells sorted from blood, taken in a trial of the OX40 agonist ivuxolimab. The receptor set was obtained from an adult with an advanced solid tumor such as melanoma, head and neck, liver or kidney cancer. Both conserved end residues are part of each CDR3. Fields, in order: V gene, J gene, clone size, D gene, CDR3 protein, CDR3 DNA. D genes are given only for firm matches. Clone size, where shown, is once, few, many, or a class for clones that have expanded.

V gene: TRBV7-3; J gene: TRBJ2-5; clone size: -; D gene: -; CDR3 protein: CASSLGGSRETQYF; CDR3 DNA: TGTGCCAGCAGCTTAGGAGGGTCCCGAGAGACCCAGTACTTC
V gene: TRBV7-2; J gene: TRBJ1-2; clone size: -; D gene: TRBD1; CDR3 protein: CASSPLDREGYTF; CDR3 DNA: TGTGCCAGCAGCCCCCTGGACAGGGAAGGCTACACCTTC
V gene: TRBV10-2; J gene: TRBJ2-7; clone size: -; D gene: -; CDR3 protein: CASSEAFYEQYF; CDR3 DNA: TGCGCCAGCAGTGAGGCTTTCTACGAGCAGTACTTC
V gene: TRBV9; J gene: TRBJ1-1; clone size: -; D gene: TRBD1; CDR3 protein: CASSPSTGFGTEAFF; CDR3 DNA: TGTGCCAGCAGCCCGTCGACAGGGTTTGGCACTGAAGCTTTCTTT
V gene: TRBV4-1; J gene: TRBJ1-2; clone size: -; D gene: -; CDR3 protein: CASSQTPGLYYGYTF; CDR3 DNA: TGCGCCAGCAGCCAGACACCGGGCCTGTACTATGGCTACACCTTC
V gene: TRBV29-1; J gene: TRBJ1-1; clone size: once; D gene: TRBD1; CDR3 protein: CSSGGGTYTEAFF; CDR3 DNA: TGCAGCTCAGGGGGGGGGACGTACACTGAAGCTTTCTTT
V gene: TRBV7-3; J gene: TRBJ1-2; clone size: -; D gene: TRBD1; CDR3 protein: CASSKDRGKDGYTF; CDR3 DNA: TGTGCCAGCAGCAAGGACAGGGGAAAAGATGGCTACACCTTC
V gene: TRBV29-1; J gene: TRBJ1-2; clone size: -; D gene: -; CDR3 protein: CTAGPANYGYTF; CDR3 DNA: TGCACTGCGGGCCCAGCTAACTATGGCTACACCTTC
V gene: TRBV18; J gene: TRBJ2-7; clone size: -; D gene: TRBD1; CDR3 protein: CASSPLPGQGNEQYF; CDR3 DNA: TGTGCCAGCTCACCACTACCGGGACAGGGTAACGAGCAGTACTTC
V gene: TRBV28; J gene: TRBJ1-1; clone size: -; D gene: -; CDR3 protein: CASSLVMVGTEAFF; CDR3 DNA: TGTGCCAGCAGTTTGGTGATGGTAGGGACAGAAGCTTTCTTT
V gene: TRBV11-2; J gene: TRBJ1-2; clone size: -; D gene: -; CDR3 protein: CASSGRATGGYTF; CDR3 DNA: TGTGCCAGCAGCGGCCGGGCCACTGGTGGCTACACCTTC
V gene: TRBV5-1; J gene: TRBJ2-7; clone size: -; D gene: TRBD2; CDR3 protein: CASRASGTHEQYF; CDR3 DNA: TGCGCCAGCAGGGCTAGCGGGACCCACGAGCAGTACTTC
V gene: TRBV2; J gene: TRBJ1-1; clone size: -; D gene: -; CDR3 protein: CASSERSAGLEAFF; CDR3 DNA: TGTGCCAGCAGTGAACGGTCGGCGGGCCTGGAAGCTTTCTTT
V gene: TRBV27; J gene: TRBJ1-6; clone size: -; D gene: -; CDR3 protein: CASNFGQSNSPLHF; CDR3 DNA: TGTGCCAGCAACTTCGGGCAGTCAAATTCACCCCTCCACTTT
V gene: TRBV6-6; J gene: TRBJ2-7; clone size: -; D gene: TRBD1; CDR3 protein: CASSPGTGVTEQYF; CDR3 DNA: TGTGCCAGCAGCCCAGGGACAGGGGTAACCGAGCAGTACTTC
V gene: TRBV28; J gene: TRBJ1-2; clone size: -; D gene: -; CDR3 protein: CASSPQPTGLYGYTF; CDR3 DNA: TGTGCCAGCAGTCCTCAGCCCACAGGACTCTATGGCTACACCTTC
V gene: TRBV29-1; J gene: TRBJ1-2; clone size: -; D gene: -; CDR3 protein: CSVHRDLRGNDGYTF; CDR3 DNA: TGCAGCGTCCACCGGGACCTACGGGGGAATGATGGCTACACCTTC
V gene: TRBV5-1; J gene: TRBJ2-3; clone size: -; D gene: TRBD2; CDR3 protein: CASSLEGTSGSTDTQYF; CDR3 DNA: TGCGCCAGCAGCTTGGAAGGGACTAGCGGGAGTACAGATACGCAGTATTTT
V gene: TRBV4-1; J gene: TRBJ1-1; clone size: -; D gene: TRBD1; CDR3 protein: CASSQSPGQGAFGVNTEAFF; CDR3 DNA: TGCGCCAGCAGCCAAAGTCCGGGACAGGGGGCGTTTGGCGTGAACACTGAAGCTTTCTTT
V gene: TRBV4-2; J gene: TRBJ2-1; clone size: -; D gene: TRBD2; CDR3 protein: CASSQDLGTSGSAYEQFF; CDR3 DNA: TGTGCCAGCAGCCAAGATCTAGGGACTAGCGGGAGTGCGTATGAGCAGTTCTTC
V gene: TRBV4-1; J gene: TRBJ1-1; clone size: -; D gene: -; CDR3 protein: CASSQDTQIAVEAFF; CDR3 DNA: TGCGCCAGCAGCCAAGATACTCAGATAGCAGTTGAAGCTTTCTTT
V gene: TRBV4-1; J gene: TRBJ1-3; clone size: once; D gene: -; CDR3 protein: CASTPSGAQSGNTIYF; CDR3 DNA: TGCGCCAGCACTCCTTCAGGGGCCCAGTCTGGAAACACCATATATTTT
V gene: TRBV7-8; J gene: TRBJ1-1; clone size: -; D gene: TRBD1; CDR3 protein: CASKRQGEWTEAFF; CDR3 DNA: TGTGCCAGCAAGAGACAGGGGGAATGGACTGAAGCTTTCTTT
V gene: TRBV18; J gene: TRBJ1-2; clone size: once; D gene: -; CDR3 protein: CASSPSKGNYGYTF; CDR3 DNA: TGTGCCAGCTCACCATCAAAGGGGAACTATGGCTACACCTTC
V gene: TRBV28; J gene: TRBJ1-4; clone size: -; D gene: -; CDR3 protein: CATMKNEKLFF; CDR3 DNA: TGTGCCACCATGAAGAATGAAAAACTGTTTTTT
V gene: TRBV7-8; J gene: TRBJ2-5; clone size: once; D gene: -; CDR3 protein: CASSPVRSQETQYF; CDR3 DNA: TGTGCCAGCAGCCCAGTGAGGAGCCAAGAGACCCAGTACTTC
V gene: TRBV6-1; J gene: TRBJ2-1; clone size: once; D gene: TRBD2; CDR3 protein: CASSEGEGSGKSYNEQFF; CDR3 DNA: TGTGCCAGCAGTGAAGGGGAGGGTAGCGGGAAGTCCTACAATGAGCAGTTCTTC
V gene: TRBV5-1; J gene: TRBJ2-7; clone size: -; D gene: TRBD2; CDR3 protein: CASSRTSGRLLSYEQYF; CDR3 DNA: TGCGCCAGCAGCAGGACTAGCGGGAGGCTCCTCTCCTACGAGCAGTACTTC
V gene: TRBV19; J gene: TRBJ2-2; clone size: -; D gene: TRBD2; CDR3 protein: CASRPGLAGGRQTGELFF; CDR3 DNA: TGTGCCAGTAGGCCGGGACTAGCGGGAGGGCGGCAAACCGGGGAGCTGTTTTTT
V gene: TRBV6-5; J gene: TRBJ1-2; clone size: -; D gene: TRBD1; CDR3 protein: CASSYDRGNYGYTF; CDR3 DNA: TGTGCCAGCAGTTACGACAGGGGAAACTATGGCTACACCTTC
V gene: TRBV11-2; J gene: TRBJ1-2; clone size: -; D gene: -; CDR3 protein: CASSLDSGVNYGYTF; CDR3 DNA: TGTGCCAGCAGCTTAGATTCCGGGGTTAACTATGGCTACACCTTC
V gene: TRBV28; J gene: TRBJ2-7; clone size: -; D gene: TRBD1; CDR3 protein: CASSYPGTGGAWEQYF; CDR3 DNA: TGTGCCAGCAGTTACCCCGGGACAGGGGGCGCGTGGGAGCAGTACTTC
V gene: TRBV7-9; J gene: TRBJ2-5; clone size: -; D gene: TRBD2; CDR3 protein: CASSLVGGLAKKETQYF; CDR3 DNA: TGTGCCAGCAGCTTAGTAGGGGGACTAGCTAAAAAAGAGACCCAGTACTTC
V gene: TRBV6-1; J gene: TRBJ2-7; clone size: -; D gene: -; CDR3 protein: CASSEPPDRNSYEQYF; CDR3 DNA: TGTGCCAGCAGTGAACCCCCCGACAGGAATTCCTACGAGCAGTACTTC
V gene: TRBV6-5; J gene: TRBJ2-2; clone size: -; D gene: -; CDR3 protein: CASSRNRNTGELFF; CDR3 DNA: TGTGCCAGCAGTCGAAATAGGAACACCGGGGAGCTGTTTTTT
V gene: TRBV28; J gene: TRBJ2-7; clone size: -; D gene: -; CDR3 protein: CASSTPRVQQYF; CDR3 DNA: TGTGCCAGCAGCACACCACGGGTCCAGCAGTACTTC
V gene: TRBV11-1; J gene: TRBJ2-7; clone size: -; D gene: TRBD1; CDR3 protein: CASSLGQGIHEQYF; CDR3 DNA: TGTGCCAGCAGCCTCGGACAGGGGATCCACGAGCAGTACTTC
V gene: TRBV30; J gene: TRBJ1-1; clone size: -; D gene: -; CDR3 protein: CAWSVRVKGTEAFF; CDR3 DNA: TGTGCCTGGAGTGTACGGGTAAAGGGCACTGAAGCTTTCTTT
V gene: TRBV7-9; J gene: TRBJ2-3; clone size: -; D gene: -; CDR3 protein: CALPREDTQYF; CDR3 DNA: TGTGCCCTCCCGCGGGAAGATACGCAGTATTTT
V gene: TRBV7-8; J gene: TRBJ2-5; clone size: once; D gene: -; CDR3 protein: CASRWGGEYQETQYF; CDR3 DNA: TGTGCCAGCAGGTGGGGGGGCGAGTACCAAGAGACCCAGTACTTC
V gene: TRBV9; J gene: TRBJ2-3; clone size: -; D gene: TRBD2; CDR3 protein: CASSARRGEVDTQYF; CDR3 DNA: TGTGCCAGCAGCGCGCGACGGGGGGAGGTAGATACGCAGTATTTT
V gene: TRBV7-9; J gene: TRBJ2-7; clone size: -; D gene: TRBD1; CDR3 protein: CASSAMGQGTYEQYF; CDR3 DNA: TGTGCCAGCAGCGCAATGGGACAGGGGACCTACGAGCAGTACTTC
V gene: TRBV10-3; J gene: TRBJ1-2; clone size: -; D gene: TRBD1; CDR3 protein: CAISESPGGHYGYTF; CDR3 DNA: TGTGCCATCAGTGAGTCTCCAGGGGGTCACTATGGCTACACCTTC
V gene: TRBV5-6; J gene: TRBJ2-3; clone size: -; D gene: TRBD1; CDR3 protein: CASSLKGQSLTDTQYF; CDR3 DNA: TGTGCCAGCAGCTTAAAGGGACAGAGCCTCACAGATACGCAGTATTTT
V gene: TRBV14; J gene: TRBJ1-4; clone size: once; D gene: -; CDR3 protein: CASSQDPRDIAEKLFF; CDR3 DNA: TGTGCCAGCAGCCAAGATCCCCGGGACATTGCGGAAAAACTGTTTTTT
V gene: TRBV6-6; J gene: TRBJ1-5; clone size: -; D gene: TRBD1; CDR3 protein: CATGRDRGNNQPQHF; CDR3 DNA: TGTGCCACGGGTCGGGACAGGGGGAACAATCAGCCCCAGCATTTT
V gene: TRBV27; J gene: TRBJ2-7; clone size: -; D gene: TRBD1; CDR3 protein: CASSPTGDRAHEQYF; CDR3 DNA: TGTGCCAGCAGTCCGACCGGGGACAGGGCCCACGAGCAGTACTTC
V gene: TRBV28; J gene: TRBJ2-1; clone size: -; D gene: -; CDR3 protein: CASSLLKPNEQFF; CDR3 DNA: TGTGCCAGCAGTCTCCTTAAACCCAATGAGCAGTTCTTC
V gene: TRBV30; J gene: TRBJ2-6; clone size: -; D gene: -; CDR3 protein: CAWSAPTGSRSGANVLTF; CDR3 DNA: TGTGCCTGGAGTGCCCCGACAGGATCAAGATCTGGGGCCAACGTCCTGACTTTC
V gene: TRBV27; J gene: TRBJ2-2; clone size: -; D gene: TRBD2; CDR3 protein: CASSLRLAANTGELFF; CDR3 DNA: TGTGCCAGCAGTCTGCGACTAGCGGCGAACACCGGGGAGCTGTTTTTT
V gene: TRBV15; J gene: TRBJ2-3; clone size: -; D gene: TRBD1; CDR3 protein: CATSRGDSSLTDTQYF; CDR3 DNA: TGTGCCACCAGCAGAGGGGACAGTAGTCTCACAGATACGCAGTATTTT
V gene: TRBV5-1; J gene: TRBJ2-7; clone size: -; D gene: -; CDR3 protein: CASSPTAREQYF; CDR3 DNA: TGCGCCAGCAGCCCCACAGCCAGGGAGCAGTACTTC
V gene: TRBV7-9; J gene: TRBJ2-2; clone size: -; D gene: TRBD2; CDR3 protein: CASSPGLADTGELFF; CDR3 DNA: TGTGCCAGCAGCCCCGGACTAGCGGACACCGGGGAGCTGTTTTTT
V gene: TRBV28; J gene: TRBJ1-4; clone size: -; D gene: TRBD1; CDR3 protein: CASRMTGALNEKLFF; CDR3 DNA: TGTGCCAGCAGGATGACAGGGGCGCTGAACGAAAAACTGTTTTTT
V gene: TRBV21-1; J gene: TRBJ1-2; clone size: -; D gene: -; CDR3 protein: CASSKVGQGCYGYTF; CDR3 DNA: TGTGCCAGCAGCAAAGTGGGACAGGGGTGCTATGGCTACACCTTC